Given below is one TCR beta chain in context. Its antigen is unknown. No clone much larger than this one lies a single base away; base qualities are absent. Library method: the immunoSEQ multiplex PCR assay. In the original analysis: To diagnose cytomegalovirus status from the catalog of TCR beta chain sequences, a statistical classification framework was built. What TCRdb holds here is the immuneACCESS table cut down to in-frame rearrangements. Part of the clones is not present; checked against another copy, under half of the missing clones reflect an unresolved V gene, and the others are unexplained. V, J and clone size are those of that table, while D and trimming were read from the DNA. Across this sample there are fewer than 200,000 clones, with about 86% seen only once. Together, the top ten hold roughly 1.4% of the sample. The donors belonged to the validation cohort of around 110 subjects, which was separate from the roughly 700-subject first cohort.

The cysteine opens and the phenylalanine closes a CDR3 of 21 amino acids. The only DNA kept is the CDR3, 63 bases in frame from the first base. The germline V end is reduced by 0 bases and the J end by 1 base; junction bases left unmatched: 14. The CDR1 and CDR2 encoded by the germline V gene are KGHSH and LQKENI. The sample belongs to a study of cytomegalovirus exposure and HLA in healthy donors (dated by TCRdb to the late 2010s). Describing the broader study: The roughly 700 repertoires of the first cohort and the 95 to 150 validation repertoires were produced on the same platform, according to a later analysis. The study was designed to test whether signatures of past pathogen exposure could be identified by cataloging public T cell receptors. To predict cytomegalovirus infection status, the study brought together high-throughput TCR immunosequencing, statistical association of individual TCRs with disease status, and machine learning. In addition to the first cohort of about 650 subjects, a separate validation cohort of 120 different subjects was used. The paper's findings and limits, for the study overall: In vitro tests confirmed that a few of the cytomegalovirus-associated TCR beta chains recognize cytomegalovirus antigens. The authors suggested that the approach could potentially be extended to other disease states and immunological phenotypes. The classifier was reported to diagnose cytomegalovirus status with high specificity and sensitivity in both the original and validation cohorts. A later analysis lacked HLA typing for the validation cohort, so it scored co-occurrence in that cohort across all 110 or so repertoires. Across donors, most TCR sequences were observed very rarely, whereas some public TCRs were present in many individuals. Subsequent analysis determined that TCRs grouped into clusters in the first cohort also showed a tendency toward co-occurrence across the 90 to 150 validation repertoires, and approximately 93% of cluster scores exceeded 0. In the study, around 160 TCR beta chains were listed as associated with cytomegalovirus.

The sequencing sample was made of PBMCs. The sequence was obtained from a woman between 25 and 40 years old in good health and CMV-seronegative. Rearrangement joined TRBV18 to TRBJ1-5; 11 middle bases align to TRBD1. The DNA reads as follows: TGTGCCAGCTCACCACCAAAGGAGAACCGGGACAGGGGGACAAGCAATCAGCCCCAGCATTTT. Translated, this is CASSPPKENRDRGTSNQPQHF.